Listed here are 11 T cell receptor beta chains from one sample, sequenced in a study of CD8+ T cells in alopecia areata. RNA was isolated and reverse transcribed to cDNA, the sequencing template. Using immunoSEQ multiplex PCR, the repertoire was profiled, and TCRdb retains in-frame clones only, with some absent. The sample yields about 150,000 clones, around 50% seen once. This specimen was CD4+ T cells sorted from blood, taken at week 0. These receptor sequences come from a human donor with alopecia areata.

This clone was seen once. The rearrangement uses TRBV15 and TRBJ2-7; 9 positions match TRBD1. The CDR3 is 15 amino acids. Germline loops: CDR1 LNHNV, CDR2 YYDKDF (reference sequence). Trimming took 5 bases from V and 5 from J; bases not matched to a gene: 10. CDR3 bases: TGTGCCACCAGCGCACGGGACAGGGCTGGAAACGAGCAGTACTTC. Protein product: CATSARDRAGNEQYF.

The chain has TRBV4-2 and TRBJ2-7; D gene unclear. Germline V gene lookup returns CDR1 LGHNA and CDR2 YNFKEQ. V lost 1 base and J lost 5, with 18 bases in between. This CDR3 comprises 16 residues. Here the CDR3 DNA reads TGTGCCAGCAGCCAAGCATTGGGCGGTGTGACGAACGAGCAGTACTTC. Encoded protein: CASSQALGGVTNEQYF.

J is TRBJ1-5 and V is TRBV29-1; D remains unclear. Per germline, CDR1 SQVTM and CDR2 ANQGSEA. Trimming removed 6 bases at V and 5 bases at J, with 14 bases between. The CDR3 consists of 13 residues. In nucleotides, the CDR3 is TGCAGCGTGCGATGGGGTCTCGATCAGCCCCAGCATTTT. It is translated as CSVRWGLDQPQHF.

The J gene is TRBJ2-5, the V gene TRBV29-1; D possibly matches TRBD1 or TRBD2 (5 bases each). With the DNA end fitting TRBJ2-7 better, the J assignment may be wrong. CDR3 length equals 14 residues. Germline CDR1 reads SQVTM; CDR2 reads ANQGSEA. Written as DNA, the CDR3 is TGCAGCGTTGGCCGGGACCCCGCCTCCTACGAGCAGTACTTC. Its protein is CSVGRDPASYEQYF.

This clone was recorded once. V gene TRBV9 combines with J gene TRBJ2-7; TRBD1 might be the D (6 bases). This CDR3 has 15 residues. Between the trimmed V and J ends, which lost 4 bases and 5 bases, there was a span of 19 bases. Germline CDR1 and CDR2: SGDLS and YYNGEE. The CDR3 bases are TGTGCCAGCAGCTCTCAGGCCGCCGCAGGGGACGAGCAGTACTTC. As protein: CASSSQAAAGDEQYF.

The V gene is TRBV5-4, the J gene TRBJ1-2; D possibly corresponds to TRBD1 (6 bases). Germline assignment: CDR1 SGHNT and CDR2 YYREEE (reference sequence). V lost 4 bases, J lost 4 bases, and 14 bases lay in between. The CDR3 is 14 amino acids. CDR3 residues: CASSPRTETYGYTF. CDR3 nucleotides: TGTGCCAGCAGCCCGAGGACAGAAACCTATGGCTACACCTTC.

As for this clone: Mismatch with germline at one junction end may stem from a read error. The J gene is TRBJ2-1, the V gene TRBV7-9; 10 bases agree with TRBD2. This CDR3 is built from 14 residues. The germline V gene encodes CDR1 SEHNR and CDR2 FQNEAQ (reference sequence). Here the CDR3 DNA reads TGTGCCAGCAGTTTAGCGGGGGGTGTCAGAGAGCAGTTCTTC. This encodes CASSLAGGVREQFF.

This chain connects TRBV5-1 to TRBJ2-1, with 7 positions matching TRBD1. The germline CDR1 and CDR2 sequences are SGHRS and YFSETQ. V trimming: 2 bases; J trimming: 5 bases; junction bases outside the gene matches: 10. The CDR3 contains 16 residues. CDR3: CASSLLSRGQHNEQFF. The CDR3 DNA reads as TGCGCCAGCAGCTTACTTAGTAGGGGGCAGCACAATGAGCAGTTCTTC. The full variable domain, its missing parts supplied by reference TRBV5-1 and TRBJ2-1, is KAGVTQTPRYLIKTRGQQVTLSCSPISGHRSVSWYQQTPGQGLQFLFEYFSETQRNKGNFPGRFSGRQFSNSRSEMNVSTLELGDSALYLCASSLLSRGQHNEQFFGPGTRLTVL.

As to this clone: This sample includes further DNA sequences coding for the same CDR3. This chain uses TRBV30 with TRBJ2-7, with unresolved D. The germline CDR1 and CDR2 sequences are GTSNPN and SVGIG (reference sequence). The V end was cut by 0 bases, the J end by 1 base, with 7 bases between. The CDR3 has 13 residues. This chain's CDR3 is CAWSVGSSYEQYF. The CDR3 DNA is TGTGCCTGGAGTGTGGGCAGTTCCTACGAGCAGTACTTC.

This chain connects TRBV6-5 to TRBJ2-5, with unresolved D. Germline V gene data show CDR1 as MNHEY and CDR2 as SVGAGI. The CDR3 is made up of 13 amino acids. V was clipped by 6 bases and J by 1 base, with 9 bases between them. CDR3 region: CASRRRSQETQYF. The CDR3 DNA sequence: TGTGCCAGCAGGCGACGGAGCCAAGAGACCCAGTACTTC.

The rearrangement links TRBV29-1 to TRBJ1-2; D is uncertain. Trimming pared 3 bases from V and 2 bases from J, leaving 10 bases between. Germline-derived CDR1 and CDR2 are SQVTM and ANQGSEA. CDR3 length equals 13 residues. This CDR3 reads CSVEAQINYGYTF. The CDR3, as DNA: TGCAGCGTTGAGGCGCAGATAAACTATGGCTACACCTTC.